This TCR beta chain was identified in a study of blood T cell repertoires in COVID-19. In the study overall: Collection of acute and convalescent COVID-19 samples took place in the United States, Italy and Spain.

Sequencing was performed with immunoSEQ multiplex PCR; in TCRdb, only in-frame clones are kept and a portion is missing. The table has under 500,000 clones, 80% to 90% seen once. The sample was peripheral blood. This TCR was recovered from a young woman with acute or convalescent COVID-19.

The CDR3 DNA reads as TGCGCCAGCAGCCAAGACCCCGGGACAGGGGTCGAAAAACTGTTTTTT. Translation gives CASSQDPGTGVEKLFF. This chain connects TRBV4-1 to TRBJ1-4, with 10 positions matching TRBD1. Per the germline V gene, CDR1 is MGHRA and CDR2 is YSYEKL. V was pared by 0 bases and J by 8 bases, with 6 bases of the junction left unmatched. The CDR3 is 16 residues long.